A selection of T cell receptor beta chains follows, all from one sample in a study of control samples from healthy donors and cancer patients. TCRdb keeps only in-frame clones here, not all; method: immunoSEQ multiplex PCR. Of 90,000 to 95,000 clones in the sample, approximately 80% were seen once. Sequencing was performed on blood. Source of these receptors: a man between 25 and 39 years old in good health. CDR3s include the opening cysteine and the closing phenylalanine or tryptophan. The D gene is left open where the match is weak. Rows give clone size only sometimes, using once, few, many, or a class for an expanded clone.

clone size: .; V gene: TRBV23-1; D gene: TRBD1; J gene: TRBJ1-1; CDR3 DNA: TGCGCCAGCAGTCACCTTAACCGGGACAGTGGTTACACTGAAGCTTTCTTT; CDR3 protein: CASSHLNRDSGYTEAFF
clone size: .; V gene: TRBV19; D gene: .; J gene: TRBJ2-7; CDR3 DNA: TGTGCCAGTAGTATCCGGGTTGGCCCCTACGAGCAGTACTTC; CDR3 protein: CASSIRVGPYEQYF
clone size: .; V gene: TRBV7-8; D gene: .; J gene: TRBJ2-1; CDR3 DNA: TGTGCCAGCAGCTTACGATACAAAGACAGTAGCTCCTACAATGAGCAGTTCTTC; CDR3 protein: CASSLRYKDSSSYNEQFF
clone size: few; V gene: TRBV5-1; D gene: .; J gene: TRBJ2-7; CDR3 DNA: TGCGCCAGCAGCGTTGGGACGTCTGCCTACGAGCAGTACTTC; CDR3 protein: CASSVGTSAYEQYF
clone size: once; V gene: TRBV10-1; D gene: TRBD1; J gene: TRBJ2-1; CDR3 DNA: TGCGCCAGCAGCCGGGACAGAAACAATGAGCAGTTCTTC; CDR3 protein: CASSRDRNNEQFF
clone size: .; V gene: TRBV11-3; D gene: .; J gene: TRBJ2-1; CDR3 DNA: TGTGCCAGCAGCTCCGCGGGGAACTACAATGAGCAGTTCTTC; CDR3 protein: CASSSAGNYNEQFF
clone size: few; V gene: TRBV5-6; D gene: .; J gene: TRBJ2-3; CDR3 DNA: TGTGCCAGCAGCTTGGAACAGCTCGGGAGCACAGATACGCAGTATTTT; CDR3 protein: CASSLEQLGSTDTQYF
clone size: once; V gene: TRBV6-2/TRBV6-3; D gene: TRBD2; J gene: TRBJ2-3; CDR3 DNA: TGTGCCAGCAGTTACCTCCAGACTAGCGGGGGGGCCAGAGATACGCAGTATTTT; CDR3 protein: CASSYLQTSGGARDTQYF
clone size: .; V gene: TRBV7-7; D gene: TRBD2; J gene: TRBJ2-3; CDR3 DNA: TGTGCCAGCAGCCATAGCGGGGAAATCACAGATACGCAGTATTTT; CDR3 protein: CASSHSGEITDTQYF
clone size: .; V gene: TRBV3-1/TRBV3-2; D gene: .; J gene: TRBJ1-2; CDR3 DNA: TGTGCCAGCAGCCAAGTATCCGGATTTAACTATGGCTACACCTTC; CDR3 protein: CASSQVSGFNYGYTF
clone size: .; V gene: TRBV5-4; D gene: TRBD1; J gene: TRBJ2-3; CDR3 DNA: TGTGCCAGCAGCGGAACAGGGGGAGGTGGAACAGATACGCAGTATTTT; CDR3 protein: CASSGTGGGGTDTQYF
clone size: .; V gene: TRBV9; D gene: TRBD1; J gene: TRBJ1-2; CDR3 DNA: TGTGCCAGCAGCGCGGACGGACAGGCCGTATTC; CDR3 protein: CASSADGQAVF
clone size: .; V gene: TRBV3-1/TRBV3-2; D gene: .; J gene: TRBJ2-2; CDR3 DNA: TGTGCCAGCAGCCAAGTTAACACCGGGGAGCTGTTTTTT; CDR3 protein: CASSQVNTGELFF
clone size: .; V gene: TRBV11-2; D gene: .; J gene: TRBJ1-1; CDR3 DNA: TGTGCCAGCAGCTTAGATCGAGGGCCGACGGCTGAAGCTTTCTTT; CDR3 protein: CASSLDRGPTAEAFF
clone size: .; V gene: TRBV28; D gene: TRBD2; J gene: TRBJ2-7; CDR3 DNA: TGTGCCAGCAGCCAATCCGGGACTATCTCCTACGAGCAGTACTTC; CDR3 protein: CASSQSGTISYEQYF
clone size: .; V gene: TRBV6-4; D gene: .; J gene: TRBJ2-3; CDR3 DNA: TGTGCCAGCAGTACTGAGCTTGGTGCAGATACGCAGTATTTT; CDR3 protein: CASSTELGADTQYF
clone size: .; V gene: TRBV28; D gene: .; J gene: TRBJ2-7; CDR3 DNA: TGTGCCAGCACTACGGTTGGCTCCTACGAGCAGTACTTC; CDR3 protein: CASTTVGSYEQYF
clone size: few; V gene: TRBV2; D gene: .; J gene: TRBJ2-2; CDR3 DNA: TGTGCCAGCATCTTAGTCACGAACACCGGGGAGCTGTTTTTT; CDR3 protein: CASILVTNTGELFF